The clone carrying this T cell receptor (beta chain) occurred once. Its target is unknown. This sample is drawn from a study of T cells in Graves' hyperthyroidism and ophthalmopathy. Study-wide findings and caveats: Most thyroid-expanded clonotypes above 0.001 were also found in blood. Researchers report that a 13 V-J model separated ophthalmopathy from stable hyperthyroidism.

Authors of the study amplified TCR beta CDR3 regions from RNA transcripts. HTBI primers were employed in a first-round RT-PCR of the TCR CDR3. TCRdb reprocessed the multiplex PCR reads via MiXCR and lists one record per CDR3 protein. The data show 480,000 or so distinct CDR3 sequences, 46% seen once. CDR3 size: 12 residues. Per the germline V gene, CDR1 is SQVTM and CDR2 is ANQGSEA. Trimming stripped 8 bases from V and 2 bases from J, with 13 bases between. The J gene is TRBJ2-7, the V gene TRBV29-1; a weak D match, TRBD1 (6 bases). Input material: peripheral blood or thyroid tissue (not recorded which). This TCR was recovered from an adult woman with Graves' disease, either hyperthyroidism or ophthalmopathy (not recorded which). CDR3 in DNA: TGCAGCTCGACAGGTCTTCCCTACGAGCAGTACTTC. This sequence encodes CSSTGLPYEQYF.